This T cell receptor beta chain was identified during a study of cytomegalovirus exposure and HLA in healthy donors. Study-wide points: It was reported that TCR beta sequences correctly inferred the HLA-A and HLA-B alleles for most subjects. In a later analysis, TCR beta V- and J-gene trimming was associated with a missense DCLRE1C variant.

Remarks on this clone: No antigen is known for it.

PCR primers comprised 60 Vbeta and 13 Jbeta primers. Clones were read by immunoSEQ multiplex PCR, and TCRdb kept only the in-frame ones, dropping some. Of approximately 200,000 clones in the sample, more than 70% were seen once. V lost 8 bases and J 5 bases, leaving 9 bases between the germline ends. Germline V gene data show CDR1 as MDHEN and CDR2 as SYDVKM. The CDR3 contains 12 residues. The chain links TRBV28 to TRBJ1-4, with D unclear. The sequenced sample consisted of PBMCs. The receptor was derived from a boy younger than 18 in good health and CMV-seronegative. The CDR3 DNA sequence: TGTGCCAGCGGACTCTGGAATGAAAAACTGTTTTTT. It encodes CASGLWNEKLFF.